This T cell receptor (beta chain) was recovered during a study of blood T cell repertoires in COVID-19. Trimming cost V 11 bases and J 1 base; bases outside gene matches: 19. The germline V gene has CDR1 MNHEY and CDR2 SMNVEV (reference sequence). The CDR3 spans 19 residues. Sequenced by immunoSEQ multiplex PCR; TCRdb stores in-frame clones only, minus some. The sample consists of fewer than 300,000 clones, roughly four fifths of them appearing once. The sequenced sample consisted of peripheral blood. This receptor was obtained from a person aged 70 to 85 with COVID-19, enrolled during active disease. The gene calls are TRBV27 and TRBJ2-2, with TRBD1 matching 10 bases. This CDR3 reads CASAPPGTGVLGNTGELFF. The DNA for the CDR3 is TGTGCCTCAGCCCCCCCGGGGACAGGGGTTCTGGGGAACACCGGGGAGCTGTTTTTT.